This TCR beta chain appears in the sequencing data of a study of blood T cell repertoires in COVID-19. Study-wide context: Both acute and convalescent COVID-19 samples were obtained from the United States, Italy and Spain.

CDR1 is SGHRS and CDR2 is YFSETQ in the germline V gene. The CDR3 spans 13 residues. Deletions cut 2 bases from V and 1 base from J, with 6 bases between. Residents of 24 US areas, aged about 18 to 89 years, made up the participants. The authors' processing: Estimated nucleated cell counts came from reference gene primer amplification. The assay was immunoSEQ multiplex PCR, and TCRdb's table has in-frame clones only and misses some. The DNA was the basis for D and trimming; V, J and clone size are from that table. This table has approximately 310,000 clones, 85% appearing once. Concerning this clone itself: Within the sample, other DNA sequences also encode this same CDR3.

The chain uses TRBV5-1 and TRBJ1-1, with D unclear. Specimen: PBMCs or T cells enriched from blood (not recorded which). This receptor was identified in a woman in her twenties or thirties who had been exposed to COVID-19. CDR3 DNA: TGCGCCAGCAGCTTATCATCGAACACTGAAGCTTTCTTT. Protein sequence: CASSLSSNTEAFF.